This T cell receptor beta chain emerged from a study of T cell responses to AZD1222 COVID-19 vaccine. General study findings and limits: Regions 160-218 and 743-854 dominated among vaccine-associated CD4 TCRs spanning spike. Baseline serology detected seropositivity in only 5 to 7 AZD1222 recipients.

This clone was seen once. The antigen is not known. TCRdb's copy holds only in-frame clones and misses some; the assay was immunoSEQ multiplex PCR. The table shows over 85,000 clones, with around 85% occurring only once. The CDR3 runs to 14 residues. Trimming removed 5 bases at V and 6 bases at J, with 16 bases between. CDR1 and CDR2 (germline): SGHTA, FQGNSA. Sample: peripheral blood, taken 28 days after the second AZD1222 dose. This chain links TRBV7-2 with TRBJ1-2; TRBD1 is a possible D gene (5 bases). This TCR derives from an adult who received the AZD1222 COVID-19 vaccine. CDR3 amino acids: CASSPRPDTDGYTF. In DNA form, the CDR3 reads TGTGCCAGCAGCCCCCGCCCGGACACGGATGGCTACACCTTC.